These 21 T cell receptor beta chains came from one sample sequenced in a study of PD-1 blockade in mismatch repair-deficient tumors. The protocol was immunoSEQ multiplex PCR, while the TCRdb copy is restricted to in-frame clones and leaves out a portion. The sample consists of more than 13,000 clones, under 90% of them appearing once. Time point specified: identical roughly 10-day culture without peptide (control). These TCRs are of unknown antigen specificity. The specimen comprised cells cultured in vitro, sampled from a patient treated with pembrolizumab. The receptors come from an adult with mismatch repair-deficient cancer.

The chain couples TRBV30 to TRBJ2-7; 7 nucleotides line up with TRBD2. This CDR3 has 14 amino acids. The V segment lost 3 bases and the J segment 1 base; nucleotides outside the gene matches: 6. Germline V lookup: CDR1 GTSNPN, CDR2 SVGIG (reference sequence). Here the CDR3 reads CAWRMAGESYEQYF. Here the CDR3 DNA reads TGTGCCTGGAGGATGGCGGGAGAATCCTACGAGCAGTACTTC.

The CDR3 region has the DNA TGCGCCAGCATCGGCAAGACGCGTCAAGGTTTCACACCCCTCCACTTT. This gives the protein CASIGKTRQGFTPLHF. The chain combines TRBV10-1 with TRBJ1-6, with D unresolved. Germline CDR1 is WNHNN and CDR2 is SYGVQD (reference sequence). The CDR3 has 16 amino acids. Trimming shortened V by 7 bases and J by 11 bases, and 24 bases separated the two germline ends.

The rearrangement joins TRBV19 to TRBJ1-1; the match to TRBD1 covers 8 bases. The V segment lost 7 bases and the J segment 4 bases; nucleotides outside the gene matches: 5. Germline lookup yields CDR1 LNHDA and CDR2 SQIVND (reference sequence). This CDR3 has 13 amino acids. CDR3 nucleotide sequence: TGTGCCAGTACCATTACAGGGGGCACTGAAGCTTTCTTT. This gives the protein CASTITGGTEAFF.

V and J are TRBV5-4 and TRBJ2-7; TRBD1 aligns across 10 bases. The germline V gene has CDR1 SGHNT and CDR2 YYREEE (reference sequence). Losses at the gene ends were 0 bases for V and 6 bases for J; bases not matched to a gene: 9. The CDR3 is 16 amino acids. The CDR3 bases are TGTGCCAGCAGCTTGGGGGACAGGGGAATTCGCGGCGAGCAGTACTTC. This sequence encodes CASSLGDRGIRGEQYF.

This chain uses TRBV6-6 with TRBJ2-1; D unresolved. Between the trimmed V and J ends, which lost 2 bases and 2 bases, there was a span of 4 bases. The length of the CDR3 is 13 residues. In germline, CDR1 is MNHNY, CDR2 SVGAGI (reference sequence). The CDR3: CASSYGPYNEQFF. CDR3 DNA sequence: TGTGCCAGCAGTTACGGACCCTACAATGAGCAGTTCTTC.

The chain couples TRBV6-6 to TRBJ2-7, with TRBD2 matching 7 bases. This CDR3 spans 15 amino acids. The germline CDR1 and CDR2 sequences are MNHNY and SVGAGI (reference sequence). V was pared by 7 bases and J by 0 bases, with 9 bases of the junction left unmatched. The CDR3, as DNA: TGTGCCAGCATTCCCCAGACTAGCTACTCCTACGAGCAGTACTTC. This gives the protein CASIPQTSYSYEQYF.

The chain has TRBV6-1 and TRBJ2-2; 13 bases map to TRBD2. Germline trimming cut 2 bases from V and 3 bases from J; bases unmatched to any gene: 9. This CDR3 region has 19 residues. Germline V gene sequence: CDR1 MNHNS, CDR2 SASEGT. The CDR3 coding sequence is TGTGCCAGCAGTGAACGGAGACTAGCGGGAGGTTGGTACACCGGGGAGCTGTTTTTT. Protein sequence: CASSERRLAGGWYTGELFF.

The genes are TRBV7-9 and TRBJ2-1; 8 bases are a match to TRBD2. Germline CDR1 and CDR2: SEHNR and FQNEAQ (reference sequence). The CDR3 is 15 residues long. The V and J ends lost 1 base and 5 bases, in that order; junction bases with no gene match: 4. The CDR3 bases are TGTGCCAGCAGCTTAGGACGGGAGGGGAACAATGAGCAGTTCTTC. Amino acid sequence: CASSLGREGNNEQFF.

This chain links TRBV5-1 with TRBJ2-7, with 7 bases matching TRBD2. Germline V gene data show CDR1 as SGHRS and CDR2 as YFSETQ. After removal of 3 bases from V and 7 bases from J, the junction contained 7 bases not matched to a gene. The CDR3 runs 13 residues. The CDR3 sequence is CASSSGRETEQYF. In nucleotides, the CDR3 is TGCGCCAGCAGCTCCGGGCGGGAGACGGAGCAGTACTTC.

The chain has TRBV27 and TRBJ2-7; 11 positions agree with TRBD2. J was trimmed by 3 bases and V by 4 bases; bases with no gene match: 5. The germline V gene has CDR1 MNHEY and CDR2 SMNVEV (reference sequence). The CDR3 extends over 15 amino acids. The CDR3 is CASSYLAGGIYEQYF. CDR3 in DNA: TGTGCCAGCAGTTACCTAGCGGGAGGAATCTACGAGCAGTACTTC.

The V and J genes are TRBV6-5 and TRBJ1-4; D may be TRBD1 (5 bases). From germline, CDR1 is MNHEY and CDR2 SVGAGI. This CDR3 has 15 residues. V was shortened by 4 bases and J by 4 bases, with 13 bases between the two germline ends. The CDR3 sequence: CASSSPRGVNEKLFF. The CDR3 coding sequence is TGTGCCAGCAGTTCCCCAAGGGGAGTTAATGAAAAACTGTTTTTT.

The V call is TRBV30, the J call TRBJ1-3; D uncertain. Per the germline V gene, CDR1 is GTSNPN and CDR2 is SVGIG (reference sequence). This CDR3 is 12 amino acids long. Trimming removed 5 bases at V and 8 bases at J, with 13 bases between. CDR3 coding DNA: TGTGCCTGGGAGAAATCAAGTGACACCATATATTTT. This codes for CAWEKSSDTIYF.

The chain employs TRBV7-3 and TRBJ2-4; 7 bases are shared with TRBD1. The CDR3 contains 17 residues. V was pared by 4 bases and J by 0 bases, with 9 bases of the junction left unmatched. Per germline, CDR1 SGHTA and CDR2 FQGTGA. The DNA for the CDR3 is TGTGCCAGCAGCTCACAGGGGAATTTGCTAGCCAAAAACATTCAGTACTTC. Encoded protein: CASSSQGNLLAKNIQYF. Drawing the rest from reference TRBV7-3 and TRBJ2-4, the complete variable domain is GAGVSQTPSNKVTEKGKYVELRCDPISGHTALYWYRQSLGQGPEFLIYFQGTGAADDSGLPNDRFFAVRPEGSVSTLKIQRTERGDSAVYLCASSSQGNLLAKNIQYFGAGTRLSVL.

The chain has TRBV11-2 and TRBJ2-1, with D maybe TRBD2 (5 bases). V was pared by 1 base and J by 7 bases, with 17 bases between. The CDR3 covers 16 residues. Looked up from germline, CDR1 is SGHAT and CDR2 is FQNNGV. CDR3 nucleotides: TGTGCCAGCAGCTTAGTCTCCACCTCGCGGGTTAATGAGCAGTTCTTC. Translation: CASSLVSTSRVNEQFF.

The gene calls are TRBV29-1 and TRBJ1-2, with a tentative D call TRBD1 (5 bases). Trimming took off 0 bases at V and 5 bases at J, with 22 bases between the two ends. The germline V gene encodes CDR1 SQVTM and CDR2 ANQGSEA. This CDR3 region has 17 residues. In DNA, the CDR3 is TGCAGCGTTGAAGATCGGGGGACGGGTAGGGGAAAATATGGCTACACCTTC. Residues: CSVEDRGTGRGKYGYTF.

In its sample, this clone ranks as large (0.1 to 1%). The chain carries TRBV11-3 and TRBJ2-1, with 8 bases aligning to TRBD1. The germline CDR1 and CDR2 sequences are SGHNT and YENEEA. The CDR3 spans 16 residues. V was clipped by 0 bases and J by 2 bases; unmatched bases: 3. The CDR3 DNA reads as TGTGCCAGCAGCTTAGATTGGACAGGGCCCTACAATGAGCAGTTCTTC. Its protein is CASSLDWTGPYNEQFF.

This chain links TRBV7-9 with TRBJ1-1; unclear D gene. The CDR3 contains 13 residues. V was shortened by 1 base and J by 1 base, with 4 bases between the two germline ends. Germline CDR1 SEHNR, CDR2 FQNEAQ (reference sequence). CDR3 sequence: CASSLGSNTEAFF. The DNA for the CDR3 is TGTGCCAGCAGCTTAGGATCGAACACTGAAGCTTTCTTT.

This clone was seen a handful of times. This sequence joins TRBV2 and TRBJ2-1; D uncertain. From germline, CDR1 is SNHLY and CDR2 FYNNEI. Trimming stripped 10 bases from V and 7 bases from J, with 8 bases between. The CDR3 runs to 10 residues. CDR3 DNA sequence: TGTGCCATACAGCGAAATGAGCAGTTCTTC. Its protein product is CAIQRNEQFF. The entire variable domain, with the rest obtained from reference TRBV2 and TRBJ2-1, is as follows: EPEVTQTPSHQVTQMGQEVILRCVPISNHLYFYWYRQILGQKVEFLVSFYNNEISEKSEIFDDQFSVERPDGSNFTLKIRSTKLEDSAMYFCAIQRNEQFFGPGTRLTVL.

This clone was observed a single time. The chain couples TRBV7-6 to TRBJ2-5, with 11 bases fitting TRBD2. CDR3 size: 15 residues. With 3 bases clipped from V and 2 bases from J, the junction kept 2 bases outside the gene matches. Germline CDR1 and CDR2: SGHVS and FNYEAQ. The CDR3 spells CASSLGLAEQETQYF. For the CDR3, the DNA is TGTGCCAGCAGCTTGGGACTAGCGGAGCAAGAGACCCAGTACTTC. Looking up the rest from reference TRBV7-6 and TRBJ2-5 gives the full variable domain: GAGVSQSPRYKVTKRGQDVALRCDPISGHVSLYWYRQALGQGPEFLTYFNYEAQQDKSGLPNDRFSAERPEGSISTLTIQRTEQRDSAMYRCASSLGLAEQETQYFGPGTRLLVL.

V and J are TRBV5-8 and TRBJ1-5; D uncertain. Germline CDR1 is SGHTS and CDR2 is YDEGEE. The CDR3 extends over 13 amino acids. Trimming removed 1 base at V and 4 bases at J, with 6 bases between. The CDR3 DNA sequence: TGTGCCAGCAGCTTGATGGGGAATCAGCCCCAGCATTTT. Translated, it gives CASSLMGNQPQHF.

The chain links TRBV27 to TRBJ2-3, with 9 bases matching TRBD2. The germline V gene has CDR1 MNHEY and CDR2 SMNVEV (reference sequence). Trimming removed 2 bases from V and 0 bases from J; junction bases left unmatched: 3. The CDR3 consists of 16 residues. CDR3 loop: CASSLVTSGSTDTQYF. The DNA for the CDR3 is TGTGCCAGCAGTTTAGTAACTAGCGGGAGCACAGATACGCAGTATTTT.